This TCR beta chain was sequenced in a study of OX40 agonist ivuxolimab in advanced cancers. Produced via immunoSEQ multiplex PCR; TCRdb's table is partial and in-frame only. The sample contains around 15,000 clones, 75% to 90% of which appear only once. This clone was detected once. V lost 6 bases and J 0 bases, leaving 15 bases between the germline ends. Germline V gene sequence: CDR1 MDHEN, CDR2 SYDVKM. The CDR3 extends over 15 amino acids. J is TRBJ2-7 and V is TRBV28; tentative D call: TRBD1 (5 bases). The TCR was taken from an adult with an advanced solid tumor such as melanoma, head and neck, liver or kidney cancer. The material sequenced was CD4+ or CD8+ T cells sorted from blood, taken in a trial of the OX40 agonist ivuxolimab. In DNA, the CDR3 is TGTGCCAGCAGCTCAGTTAGGGGCTTCTCCTACGAGCAGTACTTC. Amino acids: CASSSVRGFSYEQYF.